This entry lists 25 T cell receptor beta chains sequenced from one sample in a study of blood T cells in healthy people across ages. Alongside a J-beta primer mix, a sample-barcoded 5' primer served in a second PCR lasting 7 to 11 cycles. TCRdb processed the 5' RACE reads anew with MiXCR; each CDR3 protein has one entry. This table has 700,000 to 1,000,000 distinct CDR3 sequences, around 43% appearing once. Sequencing was performed on blood. These receptors were collected from a man between 60 and 70 years old in good health.

There are a few counts of this clonotype. CDR3 in amino acids: CSADVGGASEKLFF. As DNA, the CDR3 is TGCAGTGCTGACGTTGGGGGGGCCTCTGAAAAACTGTTTTTT. This chain joins TRBV20-1 and TRBJ1-4; tentative D call: TRBD1 (6 bases). The CDR3 loop spans 14 amino acids. Between the trimmed V and J ends, which lost 5 bases and 7 bases, there was a span of 17 bases. CDR1 is DFQATT and CDR2 is SNEGSKA in the germline V gene (reference sequence).

Only a few counts were recorded for this clonotype. The genes are TRBV7-9 and TRBJ2-1, with a tentative D call TRBD1 (5 bases). CDR1 is SEHNR and CDR2 is FQNEAQ in the germline V gene (reference sequence). Trimming removed 5 bases from V and 12 bases from J, with 14 bases in between. This CDR3 spans 12 amino acids. As DNA, the CDR3 is TGTGCCAGCAGCCTAGACAGCAATTGGCAGTTCTTC. Its translation: CASSLDSNWQFF.

The genes are TRBV12-3 or TRBV12-4 and TRBJ2-7; maybe TRBD2 (5 bases). This CDR3 has 13 amino acids. V dropped 3 bases and J dropped 10 bases, with 16 bases sitting between them. DNA for the CDR3: TGTGCCAGCAGTTTCGGGGTCGTTGGGATTCAGTACTTC. It is translated as CASSFGVVGIQYF.

A few counts support this clonotype. V is TRBV7-6 and J is TRBJ2-1, with 7 bases fitting TRBD1. CDR1 and CDR2 from the germline V gene are SGHVS and FNYEAQ. Trimming at V came to 4 bases and at J to 4 bases, leaving 10 bases not matched to a gene. The CDR3 consists of 16 residues. CDR3 region: CASSSPEGAIYNEQFF. As DNA, the CDR3 is TGTGCCAGCAGCTCCCCTGAGGGGGCTATATACAATGAGCAGTTCTTC.

The chain uses TRBV6-5 and TRBJ2-5, with 8 bases matching TRBD2. This CDR3 spans 15 amino acids. Germline V gene sequence: CDR1 MNHEY, CDR2 SVGAGI. J gave up 11 bases and V 5 bases, and 16 bases lay outside the gene matches. CDR3 DNA: TGTGCCAGCAGTATTAGCGGGAACGTGGACAATGAGCAGTACTTC. This codes for CASSISGNVDNEQYF.

The rearrangement uses TRBV7-2 and TRBJ2-7, with 7 bases fitting TRBD1. The CDR3 is 15 amino acids. After removal of 1 base from V and 4 bases from J, the junction contained 7 bases not matched to a gene. Germline V gene data show CDR1 as SGHTA and CDR2 as FQGNSA. CDR3 sequence (DNA): TGTGCCAGCAGCTTAGAGTGGACAGGAGGTTACGAGCAGTACTTC. Its protein is CASSLEWTGGYEQYF.

The chain joins TRBV6-5 to TRBJ2-6; 8 bases fit TRBD2. There are 14 residues in the CDR3. The germline V gene encodes CDR1 MNHEY and CDR2 SVGAGI. J gave up 13 bases and V 0 bases, and 5 bases lay outside the gene matches. The CDR3 region has the DNA TGTGCCAGCAGTTACTCGACCGGGGGGGAAGTCCTGACTTTC. Amino acids: CASSYSTGGEVLTF.

This clonotype was picked up a small number of times. The V gene is TRBV20-1, the J gene TRBJ2-1; a possible D gene is TRBD1 (5 bases). CDR3 length equals 15 residues. Looked up from germline, CDR1 is DFQATT and CDR2 is SNEGSKA (reference sequence). V was clipped by 0 bases and J by 9 bases, with 18 bases between them. The CDR3, as DNA: TGCAGTGCTAGAGATGGAGAAAGAAGGGGAAGTGAGCAGTTCTTC. It specifies CSARDGERRGSEQFF.

The chain links TRBV6-1 to TRBJ2-7, with D perhaps assigned TRBD1 or TRBD2 (5 bases each). V shed 6 bases and J shed 3 bases, with 9 bases lying between them. The CDR3 totals 12 residues. Looked up from germline, CDR1 is MNHNS and CDR2 is SASEGT. The CDR3 sequence: CASRGPNYEQYF. The CDR3 bases are TGTGCCAGCAGGGGACCGAACTACGAGCAGTACTTC.

This CDR3 is CASSLVSLSYNEQFF. CDR3 sequence (DNA): TGTGCCAGCAGTTTAGTCAGCCTGTCCTACAATGAGCAGTTCTTC. V is TRBV27 and J is TRBJ2-1, with D unresolved. The CDR3 has 15 residues. The V gene lost 2 bases and the J gene lost 1 base, with 9 bases spanning the gap. Germline V gene data show CDR1 as MNHEY and CDR2 as SMNVEV (reference sequence).

This CDR3 reads CASSSYRELTEAFF. CDR3 nucleotides: TGTGCCAGCAGTTCGTACAGGGAATTGACTGAAGCTTTCTTT. V usage is TRBV28 and J usage is TRBJ1-1; the D gene is possibly TRBD1 (6 bases). The CDR3 contains 14 residues. V lost 4 bases and J lost 5, with 14 bases in between. CDR1 MDHEN and CDR2 SYDVKM come from the germline V gene.

The J gene is TRBJ2-1, the V gene TRBV13; tentatively, D is TRBD2 (6 bases). CDR1 PRHDT and CDR2 FYEKMQ come from the germline V gene (reference sequence). The CDR3 totals 13 residues. The V and J ends lost 3 bases and 6 bases respectively, with 9 bases between them. CDR3 residues: CASSFKRVNEQFF. The CDR3 bases are TGTGCCAGCAGCTTTAAGCGGGTCAATGAGCAGTTCTTC.

This chain joins TRBV5-4 and TRBJ2-3; TRBD2 aligns across 8 bases. The CDR3 totals 17 residues. CDR1 and CDR2 (germline): SGHNT, YYREEE (reference sequence). J was trimmed by 2 bases and V by 3 bases; bases with no gene match: 11. CDR3 in DNA: TGTGCCAGCAGCTCCGGGAGGGCCCGAGTGAACACAGATACGCAGTATTTT. Its translation is CASSSGRARVNTDTQYF.

A few counts support this clonotype. This chain links TRBV7-9 with TRBJ1-1; D remains ambiguous. The CDR3 is 11 residues long. Deletions cut 0 bases from V and 8 bases from J, with 4 bases between. Germline CDR1 is SEHNR and CDR2 is FQNEAQ (reference sequence). The CDR3 DNA follows: TGTGCCAGCAGCTTAGCGCTCGAAGCTTTCTTT. Protein: CASSLALEAFF.

In its sample, this clonotype was seen a few times. CDR3 residues: CASSVLGGASTDTQYF. In nucleotides, the CDR3 is TGTGCCAGCAGCGTACTTGGAGGGGCAAGCACAGATACGCAGTATTTT. The rearrangement joins TRBV9 to TRBJ2-3; the D gene is possibly TRBD2 (6 bases). Trimming took 1 base from V and 0 from J, leaving 12 bases between them. Per the germline V gene, CDR1 is SGDLS and CDR2 is YYNGEE. The CDR3 is 16 amino acids.

The gene calls are TRBV7-9 and TRBJ2-7, with D perhaps TRBD1 (6 bases). The V and J ends lost 1 base and 3 bases respectively, with 10 bases between them. CDR1 SEHNR and CDR2 FQNEAQ come from the germline V gene (reference sequence). This CDR3 has 14 amino acids. In DNA form, the CDR3 reads TGTGCCAGCAGCTTAGTTCGGACAGTCTACGAGCAGTACTTC. Protein product: CASSLVRTVYEQYF.

The sample holds a few counts of this clonotype. The chain employs TRBV29-1 and TRBJ2-7, with 8 bases that match TRBD1. After removal of 4 bases from V and 6 bases from J, the junction contained 5 bases not matched to a gene. The V gene's germline CDR1 is SQVTM and CDR2 ANQGSEA. The CDR3 loop spans 12 amino acids. CDR3 in amino acids: CSVAGQGGEQYF. Written as DNA, the CDR3 is TGCAGCGTTGCCGGACAGGGAGGCGAGCAGTACTTC.

The table lists this clonotype with a count of one. The gene calls are TRBV19 and TRBJ2-1; D is ambiguous. This CDR3 is built from 17 residues. Germline lookup yields CDR1 LNHDA and CDR2 SQIVND (reference sequence). Deletions cut 5 bases from V and 3 bases from J, with 20 bases between. Here the CDR3 DNA reads TGTGCCAGTAGTCCTGGGCCGCGCAGGAATAACTACAATGAGCAGTTCTTC. Translation gives CASSPGPRRNNYNEQFF.

Only a few counts were recorded for this clonotype. CDR3 sequence reads: CASSWTGLGNEQFF. CDR3 DNA sequence: TGTGCCAGCAGTTGGACAGGGCTCGGGAATGAGCAGTTCTTC. The V gene is TRBV6-1, the J gene TRBJ2-1; 8 positions agree with TRBD1. V was clipped by 5 bases and J by 7 bases; unmatched bases: 7. Per the germline V gene, CDR1 is MNHNS and CDR2 is SASEGT. CDR3 length: 14 amino acids.

This rearrangement joins TRBV9 to TRBJ2-5; TRBD1 matches at 8 bases. V trimming: 4 bases; J trimming: 3 bases; junction bases outside the gene matches: 2. The CDR3 is made up of 13 amino acids. Looked up from germline, CDR1 is SGDLS and CDR2 is YYNGEE. The CDR3: CASSSQGEETQYF. The CDR3 nucleotides are TGTGCCAGCAGCTCACAGGGGGAAGAGACCCAGTACTTC.

The rearrangement links TRBV2 to TRBJ2-7, with TRBD1 matching over 7 bases. Germline V gene lookup returns CDR1 SNHLY and CDR2 FYNNEI. This CDR3 spans 15 amino acids. The V and J ends lost 4 bases and 3 bases, in that order; junction bases with no gene match: 9. DNA of the CDR3: TGTGCCAGCAGTGTGGCCCCTACAGGGGACTACGAGCAGTACTTC. Translating gives CASSVAPTGDYEQYF.

The chain recombines TRBV6-1 with TRBJ2-7; TRBD1 matches 11 bases. J was trimmed by 2 bases and V by 6 bases; bases with no gene match: 12. This CDR3 has 17 amino acids. Germline loops: CDR1 MNHNS, CDR2 SASEGT. CDR3: CASSRARTGGAPYEQYF. The CDR3 region has the DNA TGTGCCAGCAGCCGCGCACGGACAGGGGGCGCACCCTACGAGCAGTACTTC.

J is TRBJ2-1 and V is TRBV6-2 or TRBV6-3; D is ambiguous. The J call could be wrong; TRBJ2-7 is a better fit for the DNA end. CDR1 MNHEY and CDR2 SVGEGT come from the germline V gene. The CDR3 is 14 amino acids. As DNA, the CDR3 is TGTGCCAGCTCCTTTGGGTGGGGATACAATGAGCAGTACTTC. Protein: CASSFGWGYNEQYF.

This clonotype has just one count. This chain uses TRBV2 with TRBJ2-1; D gene ambiguous. The CDR3 runs 13 residues. Germline CDR1 is SNHLY and CDR2 is FYNNEI. V lost 3 bases, J lost 4 bases, and 7 bases lay in between. The CDR3: CASSDQAYNEQFF. As DNA, the CDR3 is TGTGCCAGCAGTGACCAAGCATACAATGAGCAGTTCTTC.

The chain employs TRBV12-3 or TRBV12-4 and TRBJ2-1; TRBD2 agrees at 10 bases. Trimming at V came to 6 bases and at J to 4 bases, leaving 6 bases not matched to a gene. The CDR3 covers 15 residues. DNA for the CDR3: TGTGCCAGCAGCCGAGGGACTAGCGTATACAATGAGCAGTTCTTC. Its protein product is CASSRGTSVYNEQFF.